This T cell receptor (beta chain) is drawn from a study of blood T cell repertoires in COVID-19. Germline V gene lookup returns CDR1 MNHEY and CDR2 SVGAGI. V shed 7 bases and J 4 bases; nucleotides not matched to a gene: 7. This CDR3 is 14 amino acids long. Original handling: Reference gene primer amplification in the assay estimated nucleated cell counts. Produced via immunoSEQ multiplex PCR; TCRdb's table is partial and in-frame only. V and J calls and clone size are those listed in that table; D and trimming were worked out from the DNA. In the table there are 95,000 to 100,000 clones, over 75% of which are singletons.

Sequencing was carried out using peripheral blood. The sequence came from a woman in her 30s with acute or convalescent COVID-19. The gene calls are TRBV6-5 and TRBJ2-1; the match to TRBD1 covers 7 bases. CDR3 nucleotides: TGTGCCAGCACTAAGGGACAGCTATACAATGAGCAGTTCTTC. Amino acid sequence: CASTKGQLYNEQFF.